The rows below give T cell receptor beta chains drawn from one sample of a study of cytomegalovirus exposure and HLA in healthy donors. The data were produced by immunoSEQ multiplex PCR, yet TCRdb's version contains in-frame clones alone and is incomplete. Found here are 250,000 to 300,000 clones, around 89% of them singletons; the top ten hold around 0.34%. The sequencing sample was made of PBMCs. The receptors here all came from a woman aged 18 to 35 in good health and CMV-seronegative. Both conserved end residues are part of each CDR3. D genes are given only for firm matches. Clone sizes are given selectively: once, few, many, or a class where the clone is expanded.

. TRBJ2-5 . TRBV5-1 CASSLVGTRGQETQYF TGCGCCAGCAGCTTGGTTGGGACAAGGGGACAAGAGACCCAGTACTTC
. TRBJ2-7 TRBD2 TRBV7-6 CASSSSSGGEGRYEQYF TGTGCCAGCAGCTCCTCTAGCGGGGGGGAAGGCCGCTACGAGCAGTACTTC
. TRBJ2-1 TRBD2 TRBV7-2 CASSLGLAGEQFF TGTGCCAGCAGCTTAGGACTAGCGGGGGAGCAGTTCTTC
. TRBJ1-1 . TRBV30 CAWSLKNTEAFF TGTGCCTGGAGTTTAAAGAACACTGAAGCTTTCTTT
once TRBJ2-3 TRBD2 TRBV5-4 CASSLVLTRGATNTQYF TGTGCCAGCAGCTTGGTCTTAACGCGGGGGGCCACCAATACGCAGTATTTT
. TRBJ1-2 . TRBV4-1 CASSQEEAHGYTF TGCGCCAGCAGCCAAGAGGAGGCCCATGGCTACACCTTC
. TRBJ2-2 . TRBV6-5 CASSQGTLNTGELFF TGTGCCAGCAGCCAGGGGACCCTGAACACCGGGGAGCTGTTTTTT
. TRBJ2-5 TRBD2 TRBV4-3 CASSQRGGAGETQYF TGCGCCAGCAGCCAGCGGGGGGGGGCCGGCGAGACCCAGTACTTC
. TRBJ1-1 . TRBV10-3 CAISGQENTEAFF TGTGCCATCAGTGGGCAGGAGAACACTGAAGCTTTCTTT
. TRBJ2-5 TRBD2 TRBV19 CASSMRTSQETQYF TGTGCCAGTAGTATGCGGACTAGCCAAGAGACCCAGTACTTC
. TRBJ1-2 . TRBV28 CASSTHRDRSLHYGYTF TGTGCCAGCAGTACTCACCGGGATAGAAGTTTGCACTATGGCTACACCTTC
. TRBJ2-5 . TRBV14 CASSQDFGGAETQYF TGTGCCAGCAGCCAAGATTTCGGGGGTGCGGAGACCCAGTACTTC
. TRBJ2-7 . TRBV7-6 CASSLGVLYEQYF TGTGCCAGCAGCTTAGGAGTACTCTACGAGCAGTACTTC
. TRBJ2-7 TRBD2 TRBV25-1 CASSHVGTSYEQYF TGTGCCAGCAGTCACGTAGGGACTAGCTACGAGCAGTACTTC
. TRBJ2-1 TRBD2 TRBV5-1 CASSVLAGESYNEQFF TGCGCCAGCAGCGTGCTAGCGGGGGAGTCCTACAATGAGCAGTTCTTC
. TRBJ1-3 . TRBV7-9 CASSPGGSGNTIYF TGTGCCAGCAGCCCCGGGGGGTCCGGAAACACCATATATTTT
. TRBJ1-3 . TRBV7-8 CASSLDPGTTGNTIYF TGTGCCAGCAGCTTAGATCCAGGGACTACTGGAAACACCATATATTTT
. TRBJ1-1 TRBD1 TRBV29-1 CSVAFPRGTGGEREAFF TGCAGCGTTGCCTTCCCTCGGGGGACAGGGGGCGAAAGGGAAGCTTTCTTT
. TRBJ2-5 TRBD1 TRBV5-4 CASTLGGSRETQYF TGTGCCAGCACCCTAGGGGGCTCCAGGGAGACCCAGTACTTC
. TRBJ1-1 . TRBV6-5 CASRHNRERVTEAFF TGTGCCAGCAGACACAACAGGGAAAGGGTCACTGAAGCTTTCTTT
. TRBJ2-3 TRBD1 TRBV2 CASDLQGLSTDTQYF TGTGCCAGCGATCTACAGGGGCTGAGCACAGATACGCAGTATTTT
. TRBJ2-1 . TRBV6-5 CASSYYSEQFF TGTGCCAGCAGTTACTACAGTGAGCAGTTCTTC
. TRBJ2-1 . TRBV2 CASSETASYNEQFF TGTGCCAGCAGTGAAACAGCTTCCTACAATGAGCAGTTCTTC